This T cell receptor (beta chain) was observed in a study of tumor-infiltrating lymphocytes in primary liver carcinoma. The study co-extracted DNA and RNA from about 19-30 mg of unsorted bulk tissue. Starting from approximately 470 ng of total RNA, TCR beta cDNA was produced with a primer in the constant region. It was through three nested multiplex PCR rounds of slightly modified ARM-PCR that TCR beta libraries arose. Both of the initial two PCR rounds ran for around 10 cycles and employed TRBV1-TRBV30 forward primers alongside a C-beta reverse primer. TCRdb re-analysed the multiplex PCR reads in MiXCR, keeping a single row per CDR3 protein. Of roughly 45,000 distinct CDR3 sequences in the sample, 70% to 85% were seen once. On this clonotype: Antigen unknown. Its ends do not fully match the called genes, so a read error is possible.

Study outcomes and limitations: No more than about 8-24% of top clones could be seen in all five tumor regions. Compared with tumor region pairs, tumor-adjacent and tumor-blood pairs overlapped less. Relative to blood, tumors carried a significantly larger fraction of the repertoire in their top 250 clones (p = 0.039).

The germline V gene encodes CDR1 SGHDN and CDR2 FVKESK. The CDR3 contains 15 residues. Source material: liver tumor tissue from sampling region 5. Sample subset: tumor region T5, tumor centre. The receptor comes from a man in his forties with primary liver carcinoma and hepatitis B virus infection. The V and J genes are TRBV14 and TRBJ2-1; 7 positions match TRBD2. CDR3 sequence reads: CASSAVAGAYNEQLF. The CDR3 DNA follows: TGTGCCAGCAGTGCCGTAGCGGGTGCCTACAATGAGCAGCTCTTC.